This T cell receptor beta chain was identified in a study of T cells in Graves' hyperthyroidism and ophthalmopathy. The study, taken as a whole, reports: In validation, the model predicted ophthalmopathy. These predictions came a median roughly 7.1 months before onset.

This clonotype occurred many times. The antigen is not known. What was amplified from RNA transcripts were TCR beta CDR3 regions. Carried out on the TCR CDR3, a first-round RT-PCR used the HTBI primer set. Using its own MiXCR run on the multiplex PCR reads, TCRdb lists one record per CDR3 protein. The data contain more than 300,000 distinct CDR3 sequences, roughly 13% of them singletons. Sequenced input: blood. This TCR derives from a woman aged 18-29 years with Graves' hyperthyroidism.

CDR3 sequence: CASSQGSGARTTNEKLFF. The CDR3 coding sequence is TGTGCCAGCAGCCAAGGGTCCGGAGCGAGGACCACTAATGAAAAACTGTTTTTT. V gene TRBV4-2 combines with J gene TRBJ1-4; D gene ambiguous. This CDR3 is built from 18 residues. The germline CDR1 and CDR2 sequences are LGHNA and YNFKEQ. V lost 1 base and J lost 2, with 17 bases in between.